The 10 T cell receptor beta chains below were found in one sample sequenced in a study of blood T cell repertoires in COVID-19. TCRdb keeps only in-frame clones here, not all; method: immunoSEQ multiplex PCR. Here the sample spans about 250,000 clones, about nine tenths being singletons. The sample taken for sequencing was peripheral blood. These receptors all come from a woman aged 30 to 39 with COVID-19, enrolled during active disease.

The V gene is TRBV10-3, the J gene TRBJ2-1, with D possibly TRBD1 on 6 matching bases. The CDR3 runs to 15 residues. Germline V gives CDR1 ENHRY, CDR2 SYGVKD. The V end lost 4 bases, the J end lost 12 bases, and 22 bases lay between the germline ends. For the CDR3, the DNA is TGTGCCATCAGTGGGGAACCGGGACACGCAAATATGCAGTTCTTC. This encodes CAISGEPGHANMQFF.

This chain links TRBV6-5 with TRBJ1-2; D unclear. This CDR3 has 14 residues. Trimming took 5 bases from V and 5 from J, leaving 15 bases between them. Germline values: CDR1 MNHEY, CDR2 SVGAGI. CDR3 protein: CASSPREGGYGYTF. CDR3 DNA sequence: TGTGCCAGCAGTCCCCGGGAGGGAGGTTATGGCTACACCTTC.

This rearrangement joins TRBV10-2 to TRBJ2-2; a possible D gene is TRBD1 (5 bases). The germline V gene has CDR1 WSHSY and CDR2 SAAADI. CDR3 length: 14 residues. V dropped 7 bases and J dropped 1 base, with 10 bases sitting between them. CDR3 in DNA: TGCGCCAGCAAAAACAGGCAGAACACCGGGGAGCTGTTTTTT. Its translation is CASKNRQNTGELFF.

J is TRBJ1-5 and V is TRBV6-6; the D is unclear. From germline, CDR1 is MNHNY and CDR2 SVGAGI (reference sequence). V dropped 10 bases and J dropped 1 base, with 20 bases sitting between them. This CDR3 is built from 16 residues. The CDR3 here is CAIARDLDRSNQPQHF. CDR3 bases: TGTGCCATCGCCCGGGATCTGGATAGGAGCAATCAGCCCCAGCATTTT.

The CDR3: CASSLALAGAYNEQFF. The CDR3 coding sequence is TGTGCCAGCAGTTTAGCCCTAGCGGGGGCGTACAATGAGCAGTTCTTC. The chain combines TRBV27 with TRBJ2-1; TRBD2 matches 10 bases. V shed 2 bases and J 4 bases; nucleotides not matched to a gene: 5. Germline loops: CDR1 MNHEY, CDR2 SMNVEV (reference sequence). The CDR3 extends over 16 amino acids.

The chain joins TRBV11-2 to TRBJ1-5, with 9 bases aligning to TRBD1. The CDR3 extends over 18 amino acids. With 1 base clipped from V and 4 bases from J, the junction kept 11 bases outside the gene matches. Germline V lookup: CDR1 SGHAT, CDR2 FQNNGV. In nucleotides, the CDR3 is TGTGCCAGCAGCTTAGGCCAGGGACAGGGCTTTGGAAATCAGCCCCAGCATTTT. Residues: CASSLGQGQGFGNQPQHF.

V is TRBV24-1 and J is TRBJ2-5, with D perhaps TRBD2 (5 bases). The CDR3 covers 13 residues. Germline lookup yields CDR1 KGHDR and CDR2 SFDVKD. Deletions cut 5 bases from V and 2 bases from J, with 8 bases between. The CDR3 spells CATSVSAQETQYF. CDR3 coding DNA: TGTGCCACCAGTGTTAGCGCACAAGAGACCCAGTACTTC.

CDR3 coding DNA: TGTGCCAGCAGCTCCGGGACAGCCGAAGCTTTCTTT. Translating it yields CASSSGTAEAFF. This chain links TRBV4-2 with TRBJ1-1; TRBD1 aligns across 7 bases. The CDR3 is 12 residues long. Losses at the gene ends were 5 bases for V and 8 bases for J; bases not matched to a gene: 5. Germline CDR1 reads LGHNA; CDR2 reads YNFKEQ.

The CDR3 nucleotides read TGTGCCAGCGGCCGGGACAGGGCTTCGAACACTGAAGCTTTCTTT. Encoded protein: CASGRDRASNTEAFF. The chain has TRBV7-8 and TRBJ1-1; 9 positions agree with TRBD1. The CDR3 covers 15 residues. J gave up 1 base and V 8 bases, and 8 bases lay outside the gene matches. Germline CDR1 is SGHVS and CDR2 is FQNEAQ. The entire variable domain, with the rest obtained from reference TRBV7-8 and TRBJ1-1, is as follows: GAGVSQSPRYKVAKRGQDVALRCDPISGHVSLFWYQQALGQGPEFLTYFQNEAQLDKSGLPSDRFFAERPEGSVSTLKIQRTQQEDSAVYLCASGRDRASNTEAFFGQGTRLTVV.

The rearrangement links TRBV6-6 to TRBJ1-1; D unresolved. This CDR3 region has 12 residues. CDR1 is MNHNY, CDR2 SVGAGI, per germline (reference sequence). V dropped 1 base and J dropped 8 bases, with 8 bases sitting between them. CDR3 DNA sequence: TGTGCCAGCAGTTACTTTGTAGAGGAAGCTTTCTTT. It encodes CASSYFVEEAFF.